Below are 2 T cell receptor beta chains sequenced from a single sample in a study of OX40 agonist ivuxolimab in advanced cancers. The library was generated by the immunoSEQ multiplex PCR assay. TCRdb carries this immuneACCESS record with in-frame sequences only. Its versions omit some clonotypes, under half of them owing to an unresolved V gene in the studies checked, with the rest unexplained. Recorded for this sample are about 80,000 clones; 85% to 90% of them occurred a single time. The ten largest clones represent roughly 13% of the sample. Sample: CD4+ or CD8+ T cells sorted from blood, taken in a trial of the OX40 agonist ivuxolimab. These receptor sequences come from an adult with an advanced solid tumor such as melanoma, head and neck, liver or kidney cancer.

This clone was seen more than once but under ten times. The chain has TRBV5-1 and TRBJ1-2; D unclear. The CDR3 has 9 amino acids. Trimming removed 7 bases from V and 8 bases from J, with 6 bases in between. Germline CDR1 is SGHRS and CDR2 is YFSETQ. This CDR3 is CASRRGYTF. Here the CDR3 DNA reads TGCGCCAGCCGGCGGGGCTACACCTTC.

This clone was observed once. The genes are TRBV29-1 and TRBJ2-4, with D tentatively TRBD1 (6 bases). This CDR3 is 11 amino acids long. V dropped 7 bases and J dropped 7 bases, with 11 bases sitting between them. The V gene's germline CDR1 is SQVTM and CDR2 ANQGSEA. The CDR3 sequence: CSGKQGNIQYF. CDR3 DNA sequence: TGCAGCGGTAAACAGGGTAACATTCAGTACTTC. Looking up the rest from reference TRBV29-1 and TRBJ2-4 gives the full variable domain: SAVISQKPSRDICQRGTSLTIQCQVDSQVTMMFWYRQQPGQSLTLIATANQGSEATYESGFVIDKFPISRPNLTFSTLTVSNMSPEDSSIYLCSGKQGNIQYFGAGTRLSVL.